The text below deals with one T cell receptor (beta chain). This record comes from a study of blood T cell repertoires in COVID-19. The wider study: Sources were T cells, B-cell-depleted T cells, or PBMCs; the material itself was cDNA or gDNA.

Original processing methods: Amplified reference gene primers provided the basis for estimating nucleated cell counts. Profiling relied on immunoSEQ multiplex PCR, and the TCRdb table lists in-frame clones only, not all of them. Clone size and V and J calls were adopted from that table, with D and trimming inferred from the DNA. The sample has about half a million clones, 85% to 90% seen once; the top ten hold approximately 0.9%. Germline V gives CDR1 KGHSH, CDR2 LQKENI. This CDR3 is built from 15 residues. Trimming left V 6 bases short and J 9 bases short, with 21 bases between. This TCR was recovered from a man between 18 and 35 years old with COVID-19, enrolled during active disease. J is TRBJ1-3 and V is TRBV18; D is undetermined. Sequenced: peripheral blood. Here the CDR3 reads CASSPPGENIRTIYF. DNA for the CDR3: TGTGCCAGCTCGCCGCCCGGAGAGAACATACGCACCATATATTTT.